A single sample is the source of the 26 T cell receptor beta chains below, sequenced in a study of blood T cell repertoires in COVID-19. Measured with immunoSEQ multiplex PCR; TCRdb has only the in-frame clones, and not every one. The sample has about 170,000 clones, 85% to 90% seen once. Material for sequencing was peripheral blood. These receptors all stem from a woman aged 80 or over with COVID-19, enrolled during active disease.

The chain links TRBV7-9 to TRBJ1-2; D might be TRBD1 (5 bases). This CDR3 has 16 residues. V was cut by 0 bases and J by 4 bases, with 15 bases left in between. The germline V gene encodes CDR1 SEHNR and CDR2 FQNEAQ (reference sequence). CDR3 residues: CASSLAGAGEGYGYTF. The CDR3 DNA is TGTGCCAGCAGCTTAGCGGGCGCGGGGGAGGGCTATGGCTACACCTTC. Drawing the rest from reference TRBV7-9 and TRBJ1-2, the complete variable domain is DTGVSQNPRHKITKRGQNVTFRCDPISEHNRLYWYRQTLGQGPEFLTYFQNEAQLEKSRLLSDRFSAERPKGSFSTLEIQRTEQGDSAMYLCASSLAGAGEGYGYTFGSGTRLTVV.

This sequence joins TRBV5-1 and TRBJ1-1, with 8 bases fitting TRBD1. After removal of 2 bases from V and 4 bases from J, the junction contained 10 bases not matched to a gene. The CDR3 totals 16 residues. Per the germline V gene, CDR1 is SGHRS and CDR2 is YFSETQ. CDR3 protein: CASSFGTGGLSTEAFF. The CDR3 DNA reads as TGCGCCAGCAGCTTTGGGACAGGCGGGTTAAGCACTGAAGCTTTCTTT.

The rearrangement links TRBV28 to TRBJ1-5; TRBD1 aligns across 7 bases. The germline gives CDR1 MDHEN, CDR2 SYDVKM. The CDR3 is 15 residues long. The J segment lost 7 bases and the V segment lost 6 bases, leaving 12 bases of the junction unmatched. The CDR3 is CASRAAAGGFQPQHF. CDR3 coding DNA: TGTGCCAGCAGGGCGGCAGCAGGGGGGTTCCAGCCCCAGCATTTT. Together with reference TRBV28 and TRBJ1-5, the CDR3 gives the full variable domain: DVKVTQSSRYLVKRTGEKVFLECVQDMDHENMFWYRQDPGLGLRLIYFSYDVKMKEKGDIPEGYSVSREKKERFSLILESASTNQTSMYLCASRAAAGGFQPQHFGDGTRLSIL.

The chain employs TRBV7-2 and TRBJ1-2; D remains ambiguous. The V gene's germline CDR1 is SGHTA and CDR2 FQGNSA. V was trimmed by 2 bases and J by 4 bases, leaving 8 bases between them. The CDR3 has 13 amino acids. This CDR3 is CASSLSQSYGYTF. The CDR3 DNA follows: TGTGCCAGCAGCTTAAGTCAGTCCTATGGCTACACCTTC. Filled out from reference TRBV7-2 and TRBJ1-2, the complete variable domain reads GAGVSQSPSNKVTEKGKDVELRCDPISGHTALYWYRQSLGQGLEFLIYFQGNSAPDKSGLPSDRFSAERTGGSVSTLTIQRTQQEDSAVYLCASSLSQSYGYTFGSGTRLTVV.

The CDR3 loop reads CASSLPRAQKQGFAYGYTF. The CDR3 nucleotides read TGTGCCAGCAGTTTGCCCCGGGCCCAAAAACAGGGTTTTGCCTATGGCTACACCTTC. The J gene is TRBJ1-2, the V gene TRBV28; a possible D gene is TRBD1 (6 bases). Trimming removed 3 bases at V and 4 bases at J, with 27 bases between. CDR1 and CDR2 (germline): MDHEN, SYDVKM. The CDR3 is 19 residues long.

The V gene is TRBV18, the J gene TRBJ2-1, with 8 bases fitting TRBD2. The J segment lost 9 bases and the V segment lost 1 base, leaving 8 bases of the junction unmatched. Germline CDR1 and CDR2: KGHSH and LQKENI. The CDR3 runs 15 residues. The CDR3 bases are TGTGCCAGCTCACCACAATCGAGCGGGAGTACTGAGCAGTTCTTC. Protein product: CASSPQSSGSTEQFF.

This clone was observed a handful of times. This chain links TRBV5-1 with TRBJ2-7; D might be TRBD2 (5 bases). This CDR3 has 16 amino acids. V lost 0 bases, J lost 4 bases, and 17 bases lay in between. CDR1 SGHRS and CDR2 YFSETQ come from the germline V gene. The chain's CDR3 is CASSLESSRSYYEQYF. In DNA form, the CDR3 reads TGCGCCAGCAGCTTGGAGTCTAGCAGGTCCTATTACGAGCAGTACTTC.

The genes are TRBV2 and TRBJ1-1, with D unresolved. CDR1 is SNHLY and CDR2 is FYNNEI in the germline V gene. V lost 0 bases and J 0 bases, leaving 5 bases between the germline ends. CDR3 size: 14 residues. The CDR3 bases are TGTGCCAGCAGTGAAGCCTTCGTGAACACTGAAGCTTTCTTT. This encodes CASSEAFVNTEAFF.

The J gene is TRBJ1-6, the V gene TRBV2; possibly TRBD1 for D (6 bases). V gave up 7 bases and J gave up 0 bases, with 13 bases separating them. Germline V gene sequence: CDR1 SNHLY, CDR2 FYNNEI. CDR3 length equals 16 residues. CDR3 protein: CASILDRSSYNSPLHF. The CDR3 DNA follows: TGTGCCAGCATCCTAGACAGGAGCTCCTATAATTCACCCCTCCACTTT.

The chain carries TRBV6-5 and TRBJ2-7, with 8 bases that match TRBD2. This CDR3 has 16 amino acids. V was pared by 1 base and J by 4 bases, with 9 bases of the junction left unmatched. Germline loops: CDR1 MNHEY, CDR2 SVGAGI. For the CDR3, the DNA is TGTGCCAGCAGTTACTTGGAGCGGGAGATTGCTTACGAGCAGTACTTC. Its protein is CASSYLEREIAYEQYF.

The chain uses TRBV7-2 and TRBJ1-3; 7 bases fit TRBD1. The CDR3 contains 16 residues. Germline loops: CDR1 SGHTA, CDR2 FQGNSA. The V and J ends lost 0 bases and 1 base, in that order; junction bases with no gene match: 3. This CDR3 reads CASSLAVRGSGNTIYF. CDR3 coding DNA: TGTGCCAGCAGCTTAGCGGTCAGGGGGTCTGGAAACACCATATATTTT.

The chain employs TRBV10-3 and TRBJ1-3; D possibly corresponds to TRBD1 (6 bases). Trimming removed 4 bases from V and 0 bases from J, with 13 bases in between. CDR3 size: 16 residues. CDR1 is ENHRY and CDR2 is SYGVKD in the germline V gene. CDR3 DNA sequence: TGTGCCATCAGTGGGCGACAGGCGATCTCTGGAAACACCATATATTTT. Translated: CAISGRQAISGNTIYF.

J is TRBJ2-3 and V is TRBV15; 9 bases line up with TRBD2. J gave up 4 bases and V 6 bases, and 11 bases lay outside the gene matches. The V gene's germline CDR1 is LNHNV and CDR2 YYDKDF (reference sequence). CDR3 length: 16 residues. The CDR3 here is CATRAQGGRAPDTQYF. DNA of the CDR3: TGTGCCACCAGGGCCCAGGGCGGGAGGGCCCCAGATACGCAGTATTTT.

The chain couples TRBV7-2 to TRBJ1-5; TRBD1 matches 10 bases. This CDR3 contains 14 residues. Trimming cost V 5 bases and J 5 bases; bases outside gene matches: 3. Germline lookup yields CDR1 SGHTA and CDR2 FQGNSA. The CDR3, as DNA: TGTGCCAGCAGCCCCGACAGGGGGCATCAGCCCCAGCATTTT. Protein product: CASSPDRGHQPQHF.

The chain couples TRBV28 to TRBJ1-1, with TRBD1 identical over 7 bases. V lost 10 bases to trimming and J lost 6 bases; unmatched junction nucleotides: 17. CDR1 and CDR2 from the germline V gene are MDHEN and SYDVKM. The CDR3 contains 15 residues. The CDR3 sequence: CANKKTRGQSSEAFF. The CDR3, as DNA: TGTGCCAATAAAAAAACAAGGGGACAGTCATCTGAAGCTTTCTTT.

The rearrangement uses TRBV19 and TRBJ1-5; TRBD1 is a possible D gene (6 bases). This CDR3 spans 15 amino acids. Trimming left V 5 bases short and J 6 bases short, with 17 bases between. Per germline, CDR1 LNHDA and CDR2 SQIVND (reference sequence). The CDR3: CASSPAGGAGQPQHF. CDR3 coding DNA: TGTGCCAGTAGTCCAGCGGGGGGGGCTGGTCAGCCCCAGCATTTT.

This chain's CDR3 is CASSFAVLTGGETQYF. DNA for the CDR3: TGTGCCAGCAGTTTCGCGGTTCTCACGGGCGGGGAGACCCAGTACTTC. J is TRBJ2-5 and V is TRBV28; possible D gene TRBD2, 5 bases. This CDR3 comprises 16 residues. Germline V CDR1 and CDR2: MDHEN, SYDVKM. V shed 3 bases and J shed 5 bases, with 19 bases lying between them.

A remark on this clone: Without the conserved terminal phenylalanine or tryptophan, this CDR3 likely stems from a read error. The chain recombines TRBV7-2 with TRBJ2-7, with 10 positions matching TRBD2. The CDR3 contains 18 residues. CDR1 and CDR2 from the germline V gene are SGHTA and FQGNSA. With 5 bases clipped from V and 5 bases from J, the junction kept 18 bases outside the gene matches. The CDR3 is CASSGGMTWLAGDNEQYL. The CDR3 DNA reads as TGTGCCAGCAGCGGAGGGATGACATGGCTAGCGGGAGATAACGAGCAGTACCTC.

The rearrangement joins TRBV6-5 to TRBJ1-1, with D perhaps matching TRBD1 (6 bases). Germline lookup yields CDR1 MNHEY and CDR2 SVGAGI. Trimming took off 7 bases at V and 5 bases at J, with 17 bases between the two ends. The CDR3 loop spans 14 amino acids. The CDR3 DNA follows: TGTGCCAGCAACTCGGCAGGGGCAGGGACTGAAGCTTTCTTT. Translation gives CASNSAGAGTEAFF.

The genes are TRBV6-5 and TRBJ1-1, with D hard to call. The CDR3 loop spans 13 amino acids. V was shortened by 4 bases and J by 0 bases, with 6 bases between the two germline ends. Per germline, CDR1 MNHEY and CDR2 SVGAGI. The CDR3: CASSSTVNTEAFF. The CDR3 region has the DNA TGTGCCAGCAGTTCCACAGTGAACACTGAAGCTTTCTTT.

The J gene is TRBJ1-2, the V gene TRBV28, with 8 bases matching TRBD1. The CDR3 covers 16 residues. V lost 6 bases, J lost 4 bases, and 13 bases stayed unmatched. Per germline, CDR1 MDHEN and CDR2 SYDVKM. The CDR3 is CASSYPPGGSIYGYTF. The CDR3 DNA reads as TGTGCCAGCAGCTATCCACCAGGGGGCTCCATCTATGGCTACACCTTC.

This chain uses TRBV5-1 with TRBJ2-7; 9 nucleotides align to TRBD1. The CDR3 runs to 14 residues. Per germline, CDR1 SGHRS and CDR2 YFSETQ. V shed 2 bases, J shed 6 bases, and the junction held 6 bases outside the gene matches. The CDR3 spells CASSLSGTGTEQYF. CDR3 DNA: TGCGCCAGCAGCTTATCCGGGACAGGGACCGAGCAGTACTTC.

The rearrangement links TRBV6-5 to TRBJ2-3, with a possible D match to TRBD1 (5 bases). The CDR3 is 15 residues long. The V end was cut by 6 bases, the J end by 0 bases, with 13 bases between. CDR1 is MNHEY and CDR2 is SVGAGI in the germline V gene. The CDR3 spells CASRGLDSSTDTQYF. CDR3 nucleotide sequence: TGTGCCAGCAGGGGATTAGACAGTAGCACAGATACGCAGTATTTT.

In its sample, this clone was seen a few times. J is TRBJ1-1 and V is TRBV28; D uncertain. There are 13 residues in the CDR3. V lost 5 bases and J lost 0, with 7 bases in between. Germline V lookup: CDR1 MDHEN, CDR2 SYDVKM. The CDR3 loop is CASSRQVNTEAFF. In DNA form, the CDR3 reads TGTGCCAGCAGTCGTCAGGTGAACACTGAAGCTTTCTTT.

CDR3 amino acids: CASSFGQGDYQPQHF. Here the CDR3 DNA reads TGTGCCAGCAGCTTCGGACAGGGGGATTATCAGCCCCAGCATTTT. This chain connects TRBV7-9 to TRBJ1-5; 10 bases are a match to TRBD1. Germline-derived CDR1 and CDR2 are SEHNR and FQNEAQ (reference sequence). Trimming cost V 3 bases and J 5 bases; bases outside gene matches: 4. This CDR3 has 15 amino acids. Looking up the rest from reference TRBV7-9 and TRBJ1-5 gives the full variable domain: DTGVSQNPRHKITKRGQNVTFRCDPISEHNRLYWYRQTLGQGPEFLTYFQNEAQLEKSRLLSDRFSAERPKGSFSTLEIQRTEQGDSAMYLCASSFGQGDYQPQHFGDGTRLSIL.

This clone was picked up one time. This sequence joins TRBV5-4 and TRBJ2-3; 9 bases fit TRBD1. The CDR3 extends over 14 amino acids. Trimming cost V 4 bases and J 9 bases; bases outside gene matches: 9. CDR1 SGHNT and CDR2 YYREEE come from the germline V gene (reference sequence). The CDR3 coding sequence is TGTGCCAGCAGCCGGGACAGGGAGGGGAACACGCAGTATTTT. Translation gives CASSRDREGNTQYF.